This T cell receptor (beta chain) comes out of a study of CXCR3-negative and CXCR3-positive naive CD8 T cells. The CDR3 is 14 residues long. Germline V gives CDR1 LGHNA, CDR2 YNFKEQ. Overall study results and limits: CXCR3-positive naive cells carried more hydrophobic TRB CDR3s than CXCR3-negative naive cells did. Comparably high diversity was seen in both naive subsets, and much lower diversity in memory CD8+ cells.

TRB cDNA libraries were made by UMI-labeled 5' RACE. TCRdb reprocessed the 5' RACE reads and reports one entry per CDR3 protein, with no DNA. This repertoire comprises roughly 130,000 distinct CDR3 sequences; its ten largest clones make up around 0.62%. In regard to this clonotype: Its antigen is not known.

The chain combines TRBV4-2 with TRBJ2-2. This TCR was recovered from a human donor in good health. Some clones in this sample may be carry-over from other donors' samples. Sequencing was carried out using naive CXCR3+ CD8+ T cells from blood. The sample's subset: CD45RO-CCR7+CD27+CD95- naive CD8+ T cells expressing CXCR3 (TNR3+). CDR3 sequence: CASSQGFESGELFF.